What follows describes a single T cell receptor (beta chain). What it binds is not known. V dropped 3 bases and J dropped 6; count of bases not matched to a gene: 4. Germline assignment: CDR1 SGHAT and CDR2 FQNNGV. This CDR3 region has 14 residues. Diagnoses rested on clinical symptoms, serum thyroxine and TRAb, thyroid ultrasound and orbital computed tomography. The data are from a study of T cells in Graves' hyperthyroidism and ophthalmopathy. Study-wide results and caveats: In the analysis, a 13 V-J model separated ophthalmopathy from stable hyperthyroidism.

Template material for amplifying TCR beta CDR3 regions consisted of RNA transcripts. With the HTBI primer set, the TCR CDR3 went through a first round of RT-PCR. TCRdb recomputed calls from the multiplex PCR reads with MiXCR, one row per CDR3 protein. Among fewer than 650,000 distinct CDR3 sequences, approximately 15% were seen once, and the ten largest hold more than 11%. This sequence originates from a woman between 40 and 55 years old with Graves' hyperthyroidism. Sequencing was done on a sample of blood. The chain is built from TRBV11-2 and TRBJ1-4; 7 bases line up with TRBD1. The CDR3 loop is CASSFTGADEKLFF. CDR3 nucleotides: TGTGCCAGCAGCTTTACAGGGGCAGATGAAAAACTGTTTTTT.